This T cell receptor beta chain was recovered during a study of blood T cell repertoires in COVID-19 (dated by TCRdb to the early 2020s). Study-wide context: Collaborator samples came from the United States, Italy and Spain and covered acute and convalescent phases of COVID-19. The prospective study material was composed of cDNA or gDNA derived from T cells, B-cell-depleted T cells, or PBMCs. Samples came from the ongoing ImmuneRACE study (first 160 participants) plus 1,254 subjects from 6 global collaborators. Sample metadata almost always included a de-identified subject ID, COVID-19 status, age in years and sex. Subjects who had been exposed to COVID-19, were actively infected with it, or had recovered from it provided the deeply sampled blood TCRbeta repertoires that made up the dataset. The repertoires were released in a freely available public database meant as a resource for research on the immune response to SARS-CoV-2. Where HLA class I and class II types were available, the types were taken from metadata supplied by the sample provider, not from assay-based typing.

The CDR3 sequence holds 14 residues, the cysteine and phenylalanine included. Solely the CDR3 DNA is kept, with 42 bases framed from the first base. Trimming takes 6 bases from V and 5 bases from J, and the germline ends sit 11 bases apart. As encoded in the germline V gene (reference sequence), CDR1 is SEHNR while CDR2 is FQNEAQ. Whole blood was collected in K2EDTA tubes by collaborating institutions according to the institutions' own protocols. For TCRbeta analysis, collaborators shipped samples as frozen whole blood, isolated PBMCs, or DNA extracted from either of those sample types. What the study reported, not specific to this receptor: Clinical and demographic metadata were provided uncurated, with the amount varying by source and participant.

The immunoSEQ Assay, a bias-controlled multiplex PCR, was used to amplify TCRbeta CDR3 regions from genomic DNA. The original methods were these. The number of nucleated cells in each sample was estimated from the amplification of reference gene primers within the assay. Sequence reads were collapsed and filtered to measure the absolute abundance of every unique TCRbeta CDR3 rearrangement. Productive Simpson clonality was computed per sample as the square root of Simpson's diversity index over productive rearrangements. TCRdb provides this immuneACCESS table in a form limited to in-frame rearrangements. Some clones are lacking; in checked studies, under half of them reflect an unresolved V gene, and why the rest are absent is not known. V and J calls and clone size are those listed in that table; D and trimming were worked out from the DNA. In all, the sample holds under 150,000 clones, and roughly 80% of those were seen once. The ten largest clones represent approximately 8.6% of the sample.

A remark on this clone: Which antigen it targets is not known. No qualities accompany the bases; no much larger clone lies one base away.

Rearrangement joined TRBV7-9 to TRBJ1-6, with no reliable assignment of the D segment. This clonotype was obtained from a man in his forties or fifties with active or convalescent COVID-19. The sample taken for sequencing was peripheral blood. The base sequence is TGTGCCAGCAGACACCCCCGGGATAATTCACCCCTCCACTTT. The encoded protein is CASRHPRDNSPLHF. Extended through the reference TRBV7-9 and TRBJ1-6 proteins, this CDR3 yields the full variable domain: DTGVSQNPRHKITKRGQNVTFRCDPISEHNRLYWYRQTLGQGPEFLTYFQNEAQLEKSRLLSDRFSAERPKGSFSTLEIQRTEQGDSAMYLCASRHPRDNSPLHFGNGTRLTVT.